Below are 8 T cell receptor beta chains sequenced from a single sample in a study of T cell responses to AZD1222 COVID-19 vaccine. The table came from immunoSEQ multiplex PCR; TCRdb's copy has only in-frame clones and leaves some out. The repertoire consists of about 27,000 clones, with about 90% occurring once and the leading ten covering 7.5% to 10%. The sequenced sample was peripheral blood, obtained 28 days after the second AZD1222 dose. These receptors all come from an adult who received the AZD1222 COVID-19 vaccine.

This rearrangement joins TRBV5-1 to TRBJ1-4; TRBD1 matches 8 bases. This CDR3 is built from 13 residues. CDR1 and CDR2 (germline): SGHRS, YFSETQ. J lost 3 bases, V lost 8 bases, and 3 bases had no gene match. CDR3 coding DNA: TGCGCCAGTCGGACAGGGTCTAATGAAAAACTGTTTTTT. Translated, it gives CASRTGSNEKLFF.

The chain employs TRBV19 and TRBJ1-5; perhaps TRBD1 as D (6 bases). Germline V lookup: CDR1 LNHDA, CDR2 SQIVND (reference sequence). V dropped 2 bases and J dropped 9 bases, with 20 bases sitting between them. The CDR3 is made up of 16 amino acids. The CDR3 region is CASSINRDTSRRPQHF. As DNA, the CDR3 is TGTGCCAGTAGTATAAACCGGGACACCTCGCGAAGGCCCCAGCATTTT.

The chain is built from TRBV19 and TRBJ2-5; no definite D call. V was shortened by 5 bases and J by 9 bases, with 13 bases between the two germline ends. CDR1 and CDR2 from the germline V gene are LNHDA and SQIVND (reference sequence). The CDR3 sequence is 12 residues long. The CDR3 coding sequence is TGTGCCAGTAGTCCAGCAGACGGTGCCCAGTACTTC. As protein: CASSPADGAQYF.

The gene calls are TRBV10-3 and TRBJ1-1; 8 bases line up with TRBD1. CDR3 length: 16 amino acids. Trimming took 1 base from V and 8 from J; bases not matched to a gene: 12. Germline CDR1 and CDR2: ENHRY and SYGVKD. The CDR3 here is CAISEYSPTGEGEAFF. The DNA of the CDR3 is TGTGCCATCAGTGAGTACAGCCCGACAGGGGAGGGAGAAGCTTTCTTT.

The V and J genes are TRBV28 and TRBJ2-7; 7 nucleotides align to TRBD2. With V trimmed by 3 bases and J by 3 bases, 5 bases remained unmatched. Germline V gene sequence: CDR1 MDHEN, CDR2 SYDVKM. The CDR3 has 14 amino acids. The CDR3 DNA reads TGTGCCAGCAGTTTCGCTAGCGGATTCTACGAGCAGTACTTC. Encoded protein: CASSFASGFYEQYF. The full variable domain, in which reference TRBV28 and TRBJ2-7 provide the parts outside the CDR3, is DVKVTQSSRYLVKRTGEKVFLECVQDMDHENMFWYRQDPGLGLRLIYFSYDVKMKEKGDIPEGYSVSREKKERFSLILESASTNQTSMYLCASSFASGFYEQYFGPGTRLTVT.

J is TRBJ1-3 and V is TRBV18; the D gene is possibly TRBD1 (5 bases). Trimming cost V 1 base and J 1 base, with 8 bases left between them. Germline lookup yields CDR1 KGHSH and CDR2 LQKENI. The CDR3 has 15 amino acids. The CDR3 nucleotides are TGTGCCAGCTCACCACTTCGGGGGTCTGGAAACACCATATATTTT. Amino acids: CASSPLRGSGNTIYF.

The chain recombines TRBV9 with TRBJ2-7; TRBD1 aligns across 10 bases. Unmatched junction bases numbered 5, after V lost 3 bases and J lost 2 bases. CDR1 and CDR2 (germline): SGDLS, YYNGEE. The CDR3 is 15 residues long. The CDR3 region is CASSGGQGVPYEQYF. For the CDR3, the DNA is TGTGCCAGCAGCGGCGGACAGGGGGTTCCCTACGAGCAGTACTTC.

The rearrangement joins TRBV28 to TRBJ1-6, with D maybe TRBD1 (5 bases). The germline V gene has CDR1 MDHEN and CDR2 SYDVKM. The CDR3 has 14 amino acids. Trimming left V 7 bases short and J 0 bases short, with 7 bases between. The CDR3 DNA sequence: TGTGCCAGCAAGGGGAGCTCCTATAATTCACCCCTCCACTTT. It translates to CASKGSSYNSPLHF.